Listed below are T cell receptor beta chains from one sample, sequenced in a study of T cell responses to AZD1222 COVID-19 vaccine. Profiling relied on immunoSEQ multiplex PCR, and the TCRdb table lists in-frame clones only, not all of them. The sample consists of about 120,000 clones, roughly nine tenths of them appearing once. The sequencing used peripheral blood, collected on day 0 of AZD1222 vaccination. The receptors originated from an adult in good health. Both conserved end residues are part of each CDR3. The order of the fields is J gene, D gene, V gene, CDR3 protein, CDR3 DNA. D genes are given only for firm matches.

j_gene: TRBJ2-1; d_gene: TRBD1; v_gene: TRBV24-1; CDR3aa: CATSDLSAGTAYNEQFF; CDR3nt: TGTGCCACCAGTGATTTGTCGGCCGGGACAGCCTACAATGAGCAGTTCTTC
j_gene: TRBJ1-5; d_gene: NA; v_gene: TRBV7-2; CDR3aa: CASSFAGTPYSNQPQHF; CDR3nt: TGTGCCAGCAGCTTCGCCGGGACACCCTATAGCAATCAGCCCCAGCATTTT
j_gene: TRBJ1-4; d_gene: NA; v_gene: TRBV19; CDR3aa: CASSIKTVTNEKLFF; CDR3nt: TGTGCCAGTAGTATAAAGACAGTAACTAATGAAAAACTGTTTTTT
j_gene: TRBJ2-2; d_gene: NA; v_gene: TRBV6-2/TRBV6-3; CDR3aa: CASSYDAGELFF; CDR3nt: TGTGCCAGCAGTTACGACGCCGGGGAGCTGTTTTTT
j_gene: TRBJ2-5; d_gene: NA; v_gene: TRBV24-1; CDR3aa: CATSSPGPQETQYF; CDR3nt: TGTGCCACCAGTTCCCCAGGCCCCCAAGAGACCCAGTACTTC
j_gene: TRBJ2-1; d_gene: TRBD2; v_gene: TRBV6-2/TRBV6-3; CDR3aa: CASSSPGLAGTAYNEQFF; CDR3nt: TGTGCCAGCAGTTCCCCGGGACTAGCGGGGACCGCTTACAATGAGCAGTTCTTC
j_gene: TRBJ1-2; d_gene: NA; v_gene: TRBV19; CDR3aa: CASSFYPTGLNTF; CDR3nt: TGTGCCAGTAGTTTCTACCCAACAGGTCTCAATACCTTC
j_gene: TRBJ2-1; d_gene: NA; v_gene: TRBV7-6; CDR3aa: CASSLAQRTNNEQFF; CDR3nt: TGTGCCAGCAGCTTAGCGCAAAGGACTAACAATGAGCAGTTCTTC
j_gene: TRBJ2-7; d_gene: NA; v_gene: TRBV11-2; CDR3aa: CASSLSFDFYSYEQYF; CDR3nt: TGTGCCAGCAGCTTAAGCTTCGATTTTTACTCTTACGAGCAGTACTTC
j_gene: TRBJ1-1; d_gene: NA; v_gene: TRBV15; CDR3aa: CATSDRGGGHTEAFF; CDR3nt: TGTGCCACCAGCGACCGAGGGGGGGGACACACTGAAGCTTTCTTT